This T cell receptor (beta chain) was captured by sequencing in a study of T-cell reconstitution after alpha-beta-depleted transplantation in children. This clonotype was seen just once. Unique molecular identifiers tagged the TCRbeta library. One entry per CDR3 protein, called by TCRdb with MiXCR from the PCR reads. The sample has 300,000 or so distinct CDR3 sequences; almost 10% are singletons. The CDR3 sequence is 16 residues long. Germline CDR1 and CDR2: SGHKS and YYEKEE (reference sequence). The V end lost 0 bases, the J end lost 1 base, and 14 bases lay between the germline ends. Sequencing was performed on PBMCs from the stem cell graft donor, taken from the stem cell graft. This TCR was recovered from a human donor who donated a stem cell graft to a child with SCID. V and J are TRBV5-5 and TRBJ2-7; tentative D call: TRBD1 (6 bases). The DNA for the CDR3 is TGTGCCAGCAGCTTGGAATCGGCAGGGGCATCCTACGAGCAGTACTTC. It codes for CASSLESAGASYEQYF.